This T cell receptor (beta chain) was recorded in a study of blood T cell repertoires in COVID-19. Data came from immunoSEQ multiplex PCR; TCRdb stores just in-frame clones and leaves some out. The profile shows nearly 350,000 clones, under 95% of them singletons. J was trimmed by 0 bases and V by 7 bases; bases with no gene match: 9. The length of the CDR3 is 16 residues. Germline CDR1 MGHRA, CDR2 YSYEKL. This clonotype was sampled from a young woman who had recovered from COVID-19. V usage is TRBV4-1 and J usage is TRBJ2-3; 8 bases map to TRBD2. Sample: peripheral blood. CDR3 bases: TGCGCCAGCACCCCAAGGATAGCGGGAAGCACAGATACGCAGTATTTT. Translation gives CASTPRIAGSTDTQYF.